This TCR beta chain is from a study of cytomegalovirus exposure and HLA in healthy donors. Study-level findings and limits: Cytomegalovirus-associated TCR beta chains were listed, numbering 164.

This clone was counted a few times. Antigen: not known. Method: immunoSEQ multiplex PCR; TCRdb's copy keeps in-frame clones and lacks some. The sample lists some 230,000 clones; 90% to 95% were seen once. Sequences were obtained from PBMCs. This sequence originates from a young woman in good health and CMV-seronegative.

This CDR3 is CASSRGQPYEQYF. The CDR3 bases are TGTGCCAGCAGCAGAGGACAGCCCTACGAGCAGTACTTC. The chain employs TRBV21-1 and TRBJ2-7; whether TRBD1, the table's D call, matches the DNA was not checked. TRBV21-1 is designated a pseudogene. This CDR3 comprises 13 residues.